The rows below give T cell receptor beta chains drawn from one sample of a study of post-analysis software for immune sequencing data. TCRdb re-called the PCR reads through MiXCR, storing one row per CDR3 protein. There are 740,000 or so distinct CDR3 sequences in the sample; 53% occur only once, and roughly 4.4% lies in the top ten. The sequenced sample was blood. These receptors all come from a girl between 5 and 17 years old with multiple sclerosis. The CDR3 runs from the conserved cysteine through the conserved F or W. The D gene is left open where the match is weak. Clone size appears in some rows only: once, few, many, or a class for an expanded clone.

abundance: -
j_gene: TRBJ1-5
d_gene: TRBD1
v_gene: TRBV12-3/TRBV12-4
CDR3aa: CASSLTADRGGRNQPQHF
CDR3nt: TGTGCCAGCAGTTTAACCGCAGACAGGGGCGGCCGCAATCAGCCCCAGCATTTT

abundance: few
j_gene: TRBJ2-1
d_gene: TRBD1
v_gene: TRBV20-1
CDR3aa: CSASGDRGTYEQFF
CDR3nt: TGCAGTGCTAGTGGGGACAGGGGGACATATGAGCAGTTCTTC

abundance: -
j_gene: TRBJ2-4
d_gene: -
v_gene: TRBV7-9
CDR3aa: CASSHGSTRDHENIQYF
CDR3nt: TGTGCCAGCAGCCACGGATCGACCCGAGATCACGAAAACATTCAGTACTTC

abundance: -
j_gene: TRBJ2-7
d_gene: -
v_gene: TRBV10-3
CDR3aa: CAINRDPTYEQYF
CDR3nt: TGTGCCATCAACCGGGACCCAACCTACGAGCAGTACTTC

abundance: -
j_gene: TRBJ1-1
d_gene: TRBD1
v_gene: TRBV2
CDR3aa: CASTPGQGFTEAFF
CDR3nt: TGTGCCAGCACCCCGGGACAGGGATTCACTGAAGCTTTCTTT

abundance: -
j_gene: TRBJ2-1
d_gene: -
v_gene: TRBV29-1
CDR3aa: CSVSPAGEQFF
CDR3nt: TGCAGCGTTTCTCCGGCGGGTGAGCAGTTCTTC

abundance: -
j_gene: TRBJ2-7
d_gene: -
v_gene: TRBV7-2
CDR3aa: CASSLVRLGSYEQYF
CDR3nt: TGTGCCAGCAGCTTAGTCCGGCTAGGTTCCTACGAGCAGTACTTC

abundance: few
j_gene: TRBJ2-1
d_gene: -
v_gene: TRBV18
CDR3aa: CASSPYGGSSYNEQFF
CDR3nt: TGTGCCAGCTCACCATACGGGGGCAGCTCCTACAATGAGCAGTTCTTC

abundance: -
j_gene: TRBJ2-7
d_gene: -
v_gene: TRBV3-1
CDR3aa: CASSQPKETASPYEQYF
CDR3nt: TGTGCCAGCAGCCAGCCCAAGGAGACAGCGTCCCCCTACGAGCAGTACTTC

abundance: few
j_gene: TRBJ1-2
d_gene: -
v_gene: TRBV7-2
CDR3aa: CASSHRRDGGGYTF
CDR3nt: TGTGCCAGCAGCCACCGCCGGGACGGGGGTGGCTACACCTTC

abundance: once
j_gene: TRBJ1-2
d_gene: -
v_gene: TRBV14
CDR3aa: CASSQAGHYGYTF
CDR3nt: TGTGCCAGCAGCCAAGCCGGCCACTATGGCTACACCTTC

abundance: few
j_gene: TRBJ1-1
d_gene: -
v_gene: TRBV20-1
CDR3aa: CSALRTENTEAFF
CDR3nt: TGCAGTGCTCTTCGGACGGAGAACACTGAAGCTTTCTTT

abundance: few
j_gene: TRBJ2-3
d_gene: -
v_gene: TRBV7-9
CDR3aa: CASSWGAVLTDTQYF
CDR3nt: TGTGCCAGCAGCTGGGGGGCAGTCCTCACAGATACGCAGTATTTT

abundance: few
j_gene: TRBJ2-7
d_gene: -
v_gene: TRBV12-3/TRBV12-4
CDR3aa: CASSRVGEQYF
CDR3nt: TGTGCCAGCAGTCGGGTAGGTGAGCAGTACTTC

abundance: -
j_gene: TRBJ2-1
d_gene: TRBD2
v_gene: TRBV30
CDR3aa: CAWRRLAGGNNEQFF
CDR3nt: TGTGCCTGGCGTCGACTAGCGGGAGGGAACAATGAGCAGTTCTTC

abundance: few
j_gene: TRBJ2-3
d_gene: TRBD2
v_gene: TRBV7-2
CDR3aa: CASSLSGGPTDTQYF
CDR3nt: TGTGCCAGCAGCCTTAGCGGGGGACCTACAGATACGCAGTATTTT

abundance: -
j_gene: TRBJ1-2
d_gene: -
v_gene: TRBV7-8
CDR3aa: CASSLVRGSPGYTF
CDR3nt: TGTGCCAGCAGCTTAGTGAGGGGGTCCCCTGGCTACACCTTT

abundance: -
j_gene: TRBJ2-3
d_gene: -
v_gene: TRBV12-3/TRBV12-4
CDR3aa: CASRRIPWRRDSRGTDTQYF
CDR3nt: TGTGCCAGCAGACGGATCCCCTGGCGGAGAGACTCCCGTGGCACAGATACGCAGTATTTT

abundance: -
j_gene: TRBJ2-5
d_gene: -
v_gene: TRBV12-3/TRBV12-4
CDR3aa: CASSLVEWETQYF
CDR3nt: TGTGCCAGCAGTTTAGTGGAGTGGGAGACCCAGTACTTC

abundance: -
j_gene: TRBJ2-1
d_gene: TRBD2
v_gene: TRBV20-1
CDR3aa: CSARESGGYNEQFF
CDR3nt: TGCAGTGCTAGAGAGAGCGGGGGTTACAATGAGCAGTTCTTC

abundance: few
j_gene: TRBJ2-3
d_gene: -
v_gene: TRBV6-6
CDR3aa: CASSRTERADTQYF
CDR3nt: TGTGCCAGCAGTCGGACAGAACGGGCAGATACGCAGTATTTT

abundance: -
j_gene: TRBJ2-7
d_gene: TRBD2
v_gene: TRBV9
CDR3aa: CASSPLAGITYNEQYF
CDR3nt: TGTGCCAGCAGCCCATTAGCGGGGATCACTTACAATGAGCAGTACTTC

abundance: -
j_gene: TRBJ2-4
d_gene: -
v_gene: TRBV2
CDR3aa: CASRVADTRYF
CDR3nt: TGTGCCAGCAGAGTGGCAGATACGCGGTACTTC

abundance: few
j_gene: TRBJ2-1
d_gene: TRBD2
v_gene: TRBV7-9
CDR3aa: CASSLTVAGGPKNEQFF
CDR3nt: TGTGCCAGCAGCTTAACGGTAGCGGGGGGGCCAAAAAATGAGCAGTTCTTC

abundance: -
j_gene: TRBJ2-7
d_gene: -
v_gene: TRBV4-1
CDR3aa: CASSQGPDPSYEQYF
CDR3nt: TGCGCCAGCAGCCAAGGTCCGGATCCCTCCTACGAGCAGTACTTC

abundance: -
j_gene: TRBJ2-1
d_gene: -
v_gene: TRBV12-3/TRBV12-4
CDR3aa: CASNPQRGYNEQFF
CDR3nt: TGTGCCAGCAACCCACAGAGAGGGTACAATGAGCAGTTCTTC

abundance: -
j_gene: TRBJ2-5
d_gene: -
v_gene: TRBV7-9
CDR3aa: CASSQTSGGQETQYF
CDR3nt: TGTGCCAGCAGCCAGACCAGTGGGGGGCAAGAGACCCAGTACTTC

abundance: -
j_gene: TRBJ1-2
d_gene: TRBD1
v_gene: TRBV27
CDR3aa: CASGTALRGGYTF
CDR3nt: TGTGCCAGCGGGACAGCCTTAAGGGGGGGCTACACCTTC

abundance: few
j_gene: TRBJ2-7
d_gene: -
v_gene: TRBV7-9
CDR3aa: CASSLAGQRGEQYF
CDR3nt: TGTGCCAGCAGCTTAGCCGGACAGAGGGGCGAGCAGTACTTC

abundance: once
j_gene: TRBJ2-3
d_gene: -
v_gene: TRBV25-1
CDR3aa: CASSERERLRDTQYF
CDR3nt: TGTGCCAGCAGTGAGAGGGAACGCCTGCGGGATACGCAGTATTTT

abundance: -
j_gene: TRBJ2-1
d_gene: TRBD2
v_gene: TRBV5-1
CDR3aa: CASSRQLGLAPYNEQFF
CDR3nt: TGCGCCAGCAGCCGTCAGTTGGGACTAGCGCCCTACAATGAGCAGTTCTTC

abundance: few
j_gene: TRBJ1-5
d_gene: -
v_gene: TRBV7-2
CDR3aa: CASSFDPNQPQHF
CDR3nt: TGTGCCAGCTCCTTTGATCCTAATCAGCCCCAGCATTTT

abundance: -
j_gene: TRBJ2-3
d_gene: -
v_gene: TRBV5-1
CDR3aa: CASSPRRQVGDSTDTQYF
CDR3nt: TGCGCCAGCAGCCCGCGGAGGCAGGTCGGAGATAGCACAGATACGCAGTATTTT

abundance: -
j_gene: TRBJ1-2
d_gene: TRBD1
v_gene: TRBV7-2
CDR3aa: CASSLGRGQRRRNYGYTF
CDR3nt: TGTGCCAGCAGCTTAGGCCGGGGACAGCGACGTCGTAACTATGGCTACACCTTC

abundance: -
j_gene: TRBJ2-7
d_gene: -
v_gene: TRBV21-1
CDR3aa: CASSKRPGTRHEQYF
CDR3nt: TGTGCCAGCAGCAAAAGACCCGGGACTCGACACGAGCAGTACTTC

abundance: -
j_gene: TRBJ2-7
d_gene: -
v_gene: TRBV5-1
CDR3aa: CASSLPGGSSSYEQYF
CDR3nt: TGCGCCAGCAGCTTGCCTGGTGGCAGCAGCTCCTACGAGCAGTACTTC

abundance: -
j_gene: TRBJ2-1
d_gene: TRBD2
v_gene: TRBV14
CDR3aa: CASSPLAGVDYNEQFF
CDR3nt: TGTGCCAGCAGCCCATTAGCGGGAGTTGACTACAATGAGCAGTTCTTC

abundance: few
j_gene: TRBJ2-5
d_gene: -
v_gene: TRBV7-3
CDR3aa: CASSQSSQETQYF
CDR3nt: TGTGCCAGCAGTCAGAGCAGTCAAGAGACCCAGTACTTC

abundance: once
j_gene: TRBJ2-1
d_gene: -
v_gene: TRBV3-1
CDR3aa: CASSPNHYNEQFF
CDR3nt: TGTGCCAGCAGCCCCAATCATTACAATGAGCAGTTCTTC

abundance: -
j_gene: TRBJ2-7
d_gene: TRBD2
v_gene: TRBV7-9
CDR3aa: CASSLDGTSAGYEQYF
CDR3nt: TGTGCCAGCAGCTTAGACGGGACTAGCGCAGGCTACGAGCAGTACTTC

abundance: -
j_gene: TRBJ2-4
d_gene: TRBD2
v_gene: TRBV20-1
CDR3aa: CSARSLAGGPGNIQYF
CDR3nt: TGCAGTGCTAGATCGCTAGCGGGAGGGCCCGGAAACATTCAGTACTTC

abundance: few
j_gene: TRBJ2-7
d_gene: -
v_gene: TRBV10-3
CDR3aa: CAISDPRPPNSLSSEQYF
CDR3nt: TGTGCCATCAGTGACCCGAGACCACCCAACTCCCTAAGCTCCGAGCAGTACTTC

abundance: -
j_gene: TRBJ2-2
d_gene: -
v_gene: TRBV6-4
CDR3aa: CVSSAGASFEERFF
CDR3nt: TGTGTCAGCAGCGCGGGGGCAAGCTTTGAGGAGCGGTTTTTT

abundance: -
j_gene: TRBJ2-3
d_gene: TRBD2
v_gene: TRBV5-1
CDR3aa: CAGSLVGLAVDTQYF
CDR3nt: TGCGCCGGCAGCTTGGTGGGACTAGCGGTAGATACGCAGTATTTT

abundance: few
j_gene: TRBJ1-5
d_gene: -
v_gene: TRBV5-1
CDR3aa: CASSLGVDGSNQPQHF
CDR3nt: TGCGCCAGCAGCTTGGGGGTGGACGGGAGCAATCAGCCCCAGCATTTT

abundance: -
j_gene: TRBJ2-7
d_gene: -
v_gene: TRBV4-2
CDR3aa: CASSQVGRYEQCF
CDR3nt: TGTGCCAGCAGCCAAGTGGGGAGATACGAGCAGTGCTTC

abundance: few
j_gene: TRBJ2-7
d_gene: -
v_gene: TRBV29-1
CDR3aa: CSVGVPGSHEQYF
CDR3nt: TGCAGCGTTGGGGTCCCAGGAAGTCACGAGCAGTACTTC

abundance: few
j_gene: TRBJ2-7
d_gene: -
v_gene: TRBV9
CDR3aa: CASSVGGHPLSYEQYF
CDR3nt: TGTGCCAGCAGCGTGGGAGGACACCCATTAAGCTACGAGCAGTACTTC

abundance: -
j_gene: TRBJ2-7
d_gene: TRBD2
v_gene: TRBV4-1
CDR3aa: CASSQTSESYEQYF
CDR3nt: TGCGCCAGCAGCCAAACTAGCGAATCCTACGAGCAGTACTTC